The 18 T cell receptor beta chains below all came from one sample that was sequenced in a study of CD8 T cells in Susac syndrome (dated by TCRdb to about 2019). The library was generated by the immunoSEQ multiplex PCR assay. RNA was extracted using the RNeasy kit, and roughly 0.5 to 1 microgram was reverse transcribed with random hexamers. Using fastp at Q25 and MiXCR, TCRdb reprocessed the public reads and kept productive beta chains. One record per CDR3 amino acid sequence lists the most common genes and DNA. Across this sample there are roughly 190,000 distinct CDR3 sequences, with 85% to 95% seen only once. About 0.15% of the sample lies in the top ten. The sample taken for sequencing was CD8+ T cells from PBMCs. The source is a human donor with Susac syndrome.

This clonotype has only one observation. The chain uses TRBV3-1 and TRBJ1-2; D is uncertain. This CDR3 comprises 17 residues. CDR1 is LGHDT, CDR2 YNNKEL, per germline (reference sequence). V was trimmed by 0 bases and J by 6 bases, leaving 20 bases between them. DNA of the CDR3: TGTGCCAGCAGCCAAGATGTAGGAGGCAGCGACGTGCATGGCTACACCTTC. Protein product: CASSQDVGGSDVHGYTF.

V and J are TRBV14 and TRBJ2-1; 7 positions match TRBD1. J lost 4 bases, V lost 0 bases, and 15 bases had no gene match. Germline V gene data show CDR1 as SGHDN and CDR2 as FVKESK. The CDR3 runs to 19 residues. Here the CDR3 DNA reads TGTGCCAGCAGCCAAGACTCCCTTAAGACAGGGACCTTTTACAATGAGCAGTTCTTC. Residues: CASSQDSLKTGTFYNEQFF.

The chain is built from TRBV4-1 and TRBJ2-7; TRBD1 agrees at 9 bases. This CDR3 is 15 amino acids long. The V gene end was trimmed by 4 bases and the J gene end by 1 base; junction bases not matched to a gene: 5. The germline CDR1 and CDR2 sequences are MGHRA and YSYEKL. The CDR3 bases are TGCGCCAGCAGCCCGGGGGGACAGGGATCCTACGAGCAGTACTTC. This encodes CASSPGGQGSYEQYF.

The chain employs TRBV30 and TRBJ1-2, with D perhaps TRBD1 (5 bases). The CDR3 is 12 amino acids. The germline gives CDR1 GTSNPN, CDR2 SVGIG (reference sequence). Trimming cost V 6 bases and J 0 bases, with 8 bases left between them. CDR3 coding DNA: TGTGCCTGCGACAGTTCTAACTATGGCTACACCTTC. It codes for CACDSSNYGYTF.

The chain recombines TRBV5-1 with TRBJ1-1; 8 nucleotides match TRBD1. CDR1 is SGHRS, CDR2 YFSETQ, per germline. The CDR3 spans 15 residues. After removal of 3 bases from V and 0 bases from J, the junction contained 4 bases not matched to a gene. As DNA, the CDR3 is TGCGCCAGCAGCTGGCGACAGGGGATGAACACTGAAGCTTTCTTT. Protein sequence: CASSWRQGMNTEAFF.

The V gene is TRBV6-1, the J gene TRBJ1-2, with a tentative D call TRBD1 (5 bases). In germline, CDR1 is MNHNS, CDR2 SASEGT. This CDR3 is built from 16 residues. Trimming took off 2 bases at V and 3 bases at J, with 16 bases between the two ends. DNA for the CDR3: TGTGCCAGCAGTGAATTCGGGGCGCTGGATTACTATGGCTACACCTTC. Translating gives CASSEFGALDYYGYTF.

This clonotype was detected only once. V usage is TRBV20-1 and J usage is TRBJ2-7; D may match TRBD1 or TRBD2 (5 bases each). This CDR3 has 14 residues. V shed 5 bases and J shed 0 bases, with 14 bases lying between them. From germline, CDR1 is DFQATT and CDR2 SNEGSKA (reference sequence). DNA of the CDR3: TGCAGTGCTGACAGTGGAGGAAGCTCCTACGAGCAGTACTTC. Translating it yields CSADSGGSSYEQYF.

The rearrangement uses TRBV2 and TRBJ2-7; 7 bases agree with TRBD1. Germline V gives CDR1 SNHLY, CDR2 FYNNEI. With 0 bases clipped from V and 1 base from J, the junction kept 3 bases outside the gene matches. The length of the CDR3 is 15 residues. The DNA for the CDR3 is TGTGCCAGCAGTGAAGCGGCAGGGGGATCCTACGAGCAGTACTTC. This sequence encodes CASSEAAGGSYEQYF.

The CDR3 protein is CASSLGLSGESYGYTF. DNA of the CDR3: TGTGCCAGCAGCTTAGGCCTCTCGGGGGAAAGCTATGGCTACACCTTC. The chain has TRBV13 and TRBJ1-2; possible D gene TRBD1, 5 bases. The CDR3 has 16 residues. The V gene lost 0 bases and the J gene lost 4 bases, with 15 bases spanning the gap. CDR1 PRHDT and CDR2 FYEKMQ come from the germline V gene (reference sequence).

The chain carries TRBV9 and TRBJ2-1, with 8 bases aligning to TRBD2. The V and J ends lost 2 bases and 4 bases, in that order; junction bases with no gene match: 5. The germline V gene has CDR1 SGDLS and CDR2 YYNGEE. This CDR3 comprises 15 residues. Written as DNA, the CDR3 is TGTGCCAGCAGCGTGACTAGCGCGGGATACAATGAGCAGTTCTTC. Amino acids: CASSVTSAGYNEQFF.

This chain links TRBV6-6 with TRBJ1-5; 8 bases are shared with TRBD1. Germline CDR1 reads MNHNY; CDR2 reads SVGAGI (reference sequence). The CDR3 is 16 amino acids. Germline trimming cut 7 bases from V and 6 bases from J; bases unmatched to any gene: 14. The CDR3 nucleotides read TGTGCCAGCACGGCAGGGGGCATTAATTTCGGTCAGCCCCAGCATTTT. As protein: CASTAGGINFGQPQHF.

The chain combines TRBV5-1 with TRBJ1-2; D unclear. V was clipped by 0 bases and J by 2 bases, with 5 bases between them. Germline CDR1 and CDR2: SGHRS and YFSETQ. The CDR3 runs to 13 residues. CDR3 nucleotide sequence: TGCGCCAGCAGCTTGGAGCAAAACTATGGCTACACCTTC. It codes for CASSLEQNYGYTF.

The CDR3: CASSQSQQSYEQYF. CDR3 coding DNA: TGCGCCAGCAGTCAATCGCAGCAGTCCTACGAGCAGTACTTC. The chain has TRBV23-1 and TRBJ2-7; D remains unclear. TRBV23-1 is known as an ORF, though its function is uncertain. CDR3 size: 14 residues. The ends were cut back, 0 bases at V and 1 base at J, with 7 bases in the middle.

V and J are TRBV9 and TRBJ2-3, with D maybe TRBD2 (5 bases). This CDR3 has 16 residues. Per the germline V gene, CDR1 is SGDLS and CDR2 is YYNGEE. The V and J ends lost 2 bases and 2 bases respectively, with 15 bases between them. CDR3 bases: TGTGCCAGCAGCGTGGGAGATAAGTCCCCCACAGATACGCAGTATTTT. Its protein product is CASSVGDKSPTDTQYF.

V is TRBV20-1 and J is TRBJ2-7; possibly TRBD2 for D (5 bases). The germline V gene encodes CDR1 DFQATT and CDR2 SNEGSKA (reference sequence). This CDR3 has 13 amino acids. Trimming left V 1 base short and J 2 bases short, with 9 bases between. CDR3 residues: CSARGSATYEQYF. Here the CDR3 DNA reads TGCAGTGCTAGAGGTAGCGCAACCTACGAGCAGTACTTC.

Written as DNA, the CDR3 is TGTGCTAGTGGTTTGGTGGTTTTGAACTCTGGGGCCAACGTCCTGACTTTC. This sequence encodes CASGLVVLNSGANVLTF. This chain uses TRBV12-5 with TRBJ2-6; D is undetermined. The V and J ends lost 0 bases and 0 bases respectively, with 9 bases between them. Germline CDR1 reads LGHNT; CDR2 reads FRNRAP. This CDR3 region has 17 residues.

The V and J genes are TRBV5-6 and TRBJ2-1, with 7 bases identical to TRBD2. This CDR3 is built from 15 residues. Looked up from germline, CDR1 is SGHDT and CDR2 is YYEEEE. The V and J ends lost 4 bases and 5 bases, in that order; junction bases with no gene match: 9. The CDR3 nucleotides are TGTGCCAGCAGCCGTATAGGGACTATCAACAATGAGCAGTTCTTC. Amino acid sequence: CASSRIGTINNEQFF.

The rearrangement joins TRBV7-2 to TRBJ2-3; no firm D call. Germline V gene sequence: CDR1 SGHTA, CDR2 FQGNSA. This CDR3 contains 15 residues. Trimming left V 0 bases short and J 0 bases short, with 7 bases between. In DNA form, the CDR3 reads TGTGCCAGCAGCTTAGCGGGGTTTAGCACAGATACGCAGTATTTT. The encoded protein is CASSLAGFSTDTQYF.